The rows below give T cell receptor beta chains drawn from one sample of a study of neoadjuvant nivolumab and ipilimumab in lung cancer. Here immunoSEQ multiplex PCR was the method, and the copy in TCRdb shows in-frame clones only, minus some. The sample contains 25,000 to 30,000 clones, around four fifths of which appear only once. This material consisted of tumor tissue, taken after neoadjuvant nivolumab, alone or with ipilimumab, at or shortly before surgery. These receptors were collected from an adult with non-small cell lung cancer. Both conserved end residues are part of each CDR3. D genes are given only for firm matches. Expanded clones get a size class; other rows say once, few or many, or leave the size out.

DNA: TGTGCCAGCAGTGGTGAGGAGAGGGGACTAGCGGGAGCCCCCTCCAATGAGCAGTTCTTC
CDR3: CASSGEERGLAGAPSNEQFF
V: TRBV2
J: TRBJ2-1
D: TRBD2
size: -

DNA: TGTGCCAGCTCACTCGGCGCGCAGACCTACGAGCAGTACTTC
CDR3: CASSLGAQTYEQYF
V: TRBV18
J: TRBJ2-7
D: -
size: once

DNA: TGCAGCGTTGCCGGGACGGCCTACGAGCAGTACTTC
CDR3: CSVAGTAYEQYF
V: TRBV29-1
J: TRBJ2-7
D: -
size: -

DNA: TGTGCCAGCAGCTTCCGGGACAGGGGAGGCACTGAAGCTTTCTTT
CDR3: CASSFRDRGGTEAFF
V: TRBV5-4
J: TRBJ1-1
D: TRBD1
size: -

DNA: TGTGCCTGGAGCGTAAACCGGGGCGAGCAGTACTTC
CDR3: CAWSVNRGEQYF
V: TRBV30
J: TRBJ2-7
D: -
size: -

DNA: TGCAGCGTCCGGGATGGGGGGCGCGGGGCAGATACGCAGTATTTT
CDR3: CSVRDGGRGADTQYF
V: TRBV29-1
J: TRBJ2-3
D: -
size: -

DNA: TGTGCCAGCACGGGGGCAGATACGCAGTATTTT
CDR3: CASTGADTQYF
V: TRBV25-1
J: TRBJ2-3
D: -
size: -

DNA: TGTGCCTGGGGACGACAGGGGCCAGATACGCAGTATTTT
CDR3: CAWGRQGPDTQYF
V: TRBV30
J: TRBJ2-3
D: TRBD1
size: -

DNA: TGCGCCAGCAGCCCCGGGACGCAGGATTACGAGCAGTACTTC
CDR3: CASSPGTQDYEQYF
V: TRBV5-1
J: TRBJ2-7
D: -
size: -

DNA: TGTGCCTGGAGTGTAGGGACTCTAGTCAATCAGCCCCAGCATTTT
CDR3: CAWSVGTLVNQPQHF
V: TRBV30
J: TRBJ1-5
D: -
size: -

DNA: TGCGCCAGCAGTGCCGGAGGACAAGGATACGAGCAGTACTTC
CDR3: CASSAGGQGYEQYF
V: TRBV10-2
J: TRBJ2-7
D: -
size: once

DNA: TGCGCCAGCAGCTTGGGCGCGGGCACTGAAGCTTTCTTT
CDR3: CASSLGAGTEAFF
V: TRBV5-1
J: TRBJ1-1
D: -
size: -

DNA: TGTGCCAGCAGCTCACTTAGCGGGACCGGGGAGCTGTTTTTT
CDR3: CASSSLSGTGELFF
V: TRBV11-3
J: TRBJ2-2
D: TRBD2
size: -

DNA: TGCGCCAGCAGCCCGGGGACTAGCGGGAGGCCCTATGAGCAGTTCTTC
CDR3: CASSPGTSGRPYEQFF
V: TRBV5-1
J: TRBJ2-1
D: TRBD2
size: -

DNA: TGTGCCAGTAGAAGATCCGACATCTACAATCAGCCCCAGCATTTT
CDR3: CASRRSDIYNQPQHF
V: TRBV19
J: TRBJ1-5
D: -
size: -

DNA: TGTGCCAGTAGTAAATACTTGGGACTAGCGGGAGAAGAGCAGTACTTC
CDR3: CASSKYLGLAGEEQYF
V: TRBV19
J: TRBJ2-7
D: TRBD2
size: once

DNA: TGTGCCAGCAGCCGTTTGGGACTTCCCTCTGGCACAGATACGCAGTATTTT
CDR3: CASSRLGLPSGTDTQYF
V: TRBV7-2
J: TRBJ2-3
D: -
size: -

DNA: TGTGCCAGCAGGGGGCGTTACTCCTACGAGCAGTACTTC
CDR3: CASRGRYSYEQYF
V: TRBV14
J: TRBJ2-7
D: -
size: -

DNA: TGTGCCAGCTCTCAGGGACAGCCCACTGAAGCTTTCTTT
CDR3: CASSQGQPTEAFF
V: TRBV18
J: TRBJ1-1
D: TRBD1
size: -

DNA: TGTGCCAGCGACCAGGGACTAAGACAAGAATCCACTGAAGCTTTCTTT
CDR3: CASDQGLRQESTEAFF
V: TRBV2
J: TRBJ1-1
D: -
size: -

DNA: TGCGCCAGCAGCCATTCAGAACCTGAGCAGTTCTTC
CDR3: CASSHSEPEQFF
V: TRBV5-1
J: TRBJ2-1
D: -
size: -

DNA: TGTGCCAGCTCAGCCGGGACAGGCCACACCTACGAGCAGTACTTC
CDR3: CASSAGTGHTYEQYF
V: TRBV18
J: TRBJ2-7
D: TRBD1
size: -

DNA: TGCGCCAGCAGCACCGGGGGGGGAGGCACAGATACGCAGTATTTT
CDR3: CASSTGGGGTDTQYF
V: TRBV5-1
J: TRBJ2-3
D: TRBD2
size: -